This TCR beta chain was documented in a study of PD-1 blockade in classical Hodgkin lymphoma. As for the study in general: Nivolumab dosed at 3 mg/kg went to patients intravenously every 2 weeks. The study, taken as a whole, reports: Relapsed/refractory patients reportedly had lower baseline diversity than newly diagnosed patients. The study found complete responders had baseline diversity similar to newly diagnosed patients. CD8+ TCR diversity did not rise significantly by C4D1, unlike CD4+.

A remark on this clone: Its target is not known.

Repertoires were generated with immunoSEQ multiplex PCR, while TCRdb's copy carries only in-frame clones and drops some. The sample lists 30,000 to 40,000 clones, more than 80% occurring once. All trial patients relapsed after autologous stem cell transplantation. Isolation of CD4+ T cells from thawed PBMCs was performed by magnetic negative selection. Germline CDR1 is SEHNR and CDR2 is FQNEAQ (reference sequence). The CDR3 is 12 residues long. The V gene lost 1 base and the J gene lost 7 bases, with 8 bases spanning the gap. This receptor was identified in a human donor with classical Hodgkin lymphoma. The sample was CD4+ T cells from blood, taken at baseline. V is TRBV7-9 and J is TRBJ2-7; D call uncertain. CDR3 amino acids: CASSLEVGEQYF. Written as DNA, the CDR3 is TGTGCCAGCAGCTTAGAGGTGGGGGAGCAGTACTTC.